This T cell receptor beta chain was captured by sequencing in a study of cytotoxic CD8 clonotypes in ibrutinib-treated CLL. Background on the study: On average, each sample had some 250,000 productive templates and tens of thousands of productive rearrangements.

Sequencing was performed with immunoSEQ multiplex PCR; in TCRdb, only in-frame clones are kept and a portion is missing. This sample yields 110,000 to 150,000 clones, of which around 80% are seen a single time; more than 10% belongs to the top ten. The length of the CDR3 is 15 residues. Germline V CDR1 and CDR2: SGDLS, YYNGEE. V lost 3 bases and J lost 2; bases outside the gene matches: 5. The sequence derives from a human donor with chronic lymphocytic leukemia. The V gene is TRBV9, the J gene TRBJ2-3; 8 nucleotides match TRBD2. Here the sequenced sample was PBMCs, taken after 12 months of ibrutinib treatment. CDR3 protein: CASSGDGRATDTQYF. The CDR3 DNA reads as TGTGCCAGCAGCGGCGACGGGAGGGCCACAGATACGCAGTATTTT.